These T cell receptor beta chains were read from a single sample in a study of siplizumab effects on memory and regulatory T cells. Their cognate antigens are unknown. Repertoires were generated with immunoSEQ multiplex PCR, while TCRdb's copy carries only in-frame clones and drops some. The repertoire consists of about 13,000 clones, with 40% occurring once and the leading ten covering 10%. Sequenced: CFSE-low (dividing) CD8+ T cells sorted from an allogeneic mixed lymphocyte reaction. The receptors were sampled from a human donor in good health; the cells came from an allogeneic mixed lymphocyte reaction. CDR3s include the opening cysteine and the closing phenylalanine or tryptophan. D genes are given only for firm matches. Rows give clone size only sometimes, using once, few, many, or a class for an expanded clone.

cdr3_aa cdr3_nt v_call d_call j_call clone_size
CAWSVGTGGYEQYF TGTGCCTGGAGTGTAGGGACAGGGGGCTACGAGCAGTACTTC TRBV30 TRBD1 TRBJ2-7 few
CASSLGFLYYGYTF TGTGCCAGCAGCTTGGGGTTCCTTTACTATGGCTACACCTTC TRBV5-6 NA TRBJ1-2 NA
CASSQDLLAGHEQYF TGCGCCAGCAGCCAAGATCTACTAGCGGGCCACGAGCAGTACTTC TRBV4-3 TRBD2 TRBJ2-7 NA
CASSVGQGSYEQYF TGTGCCAGCAGTGTCGGACAGGGCTCCTACGAGCAGTACTTC TRBV27 TRBD1 TRBJ2-7 few
CASSLEVGGGETQYF TGTGCCAGCAGCTTAGAAGTAGGGGGCGGAGAGACCCAGTACTTC TRBV11-2 TRBD1 TRBJ2-5 NA
CASSPGASSYNEQFF TGTGCCAGCAGCCCGGGGGCGAGCTCCTACAATGAGCAGTTCTTC TRBV5-4 NA TRBJ2-1 few
CASRKGGEQYF TGTGCCAGCAGAAAGGGGGGGGAGCAGTACTTC TRBV5-4 NA TRBJ2-5 NA
CASSPTYSGGFDQPQHF TGCGCCAGCAGCCCGACATATTCAGGGGGCTTCGATCAGCCCCAGCATTTT TRBV4-1 TRBD1 TRBJ1-5 NA
CARRSMRNGYTF TGTGCCAGGAGATCAATGAGGAACGGCTACACCTTC TRBV5-6 NA TRBJ1-2 few
CASSLLGSYEQYF TGTGCCAGCAGCTTACTGGGAAGCTACGAGCAGTACTTC TRBV13 NA TRBJ2-7 few
CASSPIGTGGYSNQPQHF TGTGCCAGCAGTCCGATAGGGACGGGAGGTTATAGCAATCAGCCCCAGCATTTT TRBV27 NA TRBJ1-5 few
CSVVPGQGKSGNTIYF TGCAGCGTTGTTCCGGGACAGGGGAAATCTGGAAACACCATATATTTT TRBV29-1 TRBD1 TRBJ1-3 medium-sized
CASTTPGEDTQYF TGTGCCAGCACCACACCCGGGGAAGATACGCAGTATTTT TRBV13 NA TRBJ2-3 few
CASSPSSYEQYF TGTGCCAGCAGCCCGAGCTCCTACGAGCAGTACTTC TRBV7-9 NA TRBJ2-7 few
CASSYPLGPLFF TGTGCCAGCAGTTATCCCCTGGGACCCCTGTTTTTT TRBV13 NA TRBJ1-4 many
CASNLVGSTGELFF TGTGCCAGCAACCTGGTAGGGAGCACCGGGGAGCTGTTTTTT TRBV7-9 NA TRBJ2-2 few
CASRWGTEEAFF TGTGCCAGTAGGTGGGGGACAGAGGAAGCTTTCTTT TRBV19 TRBD1 TRBJ1-1 NA
CASSLEGDEKLFF TGTGCCAGCAGCTTGGAGGGGGACGAAAAACTGTTTTTT TRBV5-6 NA TRBJ1-4 NA
CASSLGLAGPTDTQYF TGTGCCAGCAGCTTAGGACTAGCGGGGCCCACAGATACGCAGTATTTT TRBV13 TRBD2 TRBJ2-3 NA
CASSQAGEGDTGELFF TGCGCCAGCAGCCAAGCTGGGGAGGGGGACACCGGGGAGCTGTTTTTT TRBV4-3 NA TRBJ2-2 NA
CASSPRDRQVNQPQHF TGTGCCAGCAGTCCTAGGGACAGGCAAGTAAATCAGCCCCAGCATTTT TRBV27 TRBD1 TRBJ1-5 NA
CASSELGVSSPYNEQFF TGTGCCAGCAGTGAATTGGGGGTCTCCAGCCCCTACAATGAGCAGTTCTTC TRBV27 NA TRBJ2-1 many
CASSFISGANNEQFF TGTGCCAGCAGTTTTATTAGCGGGGCCAACAATGAGCAGTTCTTC TRBV6-5 TRBD2 TRBJ2-1 once
CASSPPTLLSPLTDTQYF TGTGCCAGCAGCCCACCCACGTTGCTTTCCCCCCTCACAGATACGCAGTATTTT TRBV7-9 NA TRBJ2-3 NA
CASGPRGGYNEQFF TGTGCCAGCGGCCCGAGGGGCGGATACAATGAGCAGTTCTTC TRBV27 NA TRBJ2-1 NA
CSALTGANVLTF TGCAGCGCCCTGACTGGGGCCAACGTCCTGACTTTC TRBV29-1 NA TRBJ2-6 few
CASSGPYPGQGRNYGYTF TGTGCCAGCAGTGGCCCCTACCCGGGACAGGGACGTAACTATGGCTACACCTTC TRBV7-9 TRBD1 TRBJ1-2 medium-sized
CASSEDRGPLETQYF TGTGCCAGCAGTGAGGACAGAGGCCCTCTGGAGACCCAGTACTTC TRBV6-1 NA TRBJ2-5 NA
CASSLFPGNDYSNQPQHF TGTGCCAGCAGCTTGTTTCCAGGGAATGATTATAGCAATCAGCCCCAGCATTTT TRBV5-5 NA TRBJ1-5 once
CASSDGSSSYEQYF TGCGCCAGCAGTGATGGGTCTAGTTCCTACGAGCAGTACTTC TRBV10-2 NA TRBJ2-7 NA
CASSEDDGPYEQYF TGTGCCAGCAGTGAAGACGACGGTCCCTACGAGCAGTACTTC TRBV6-1 NA TRBJ2-7 NA
CASSLAGNTEAFF TGTGCCAGCAGTTTGGCAGGTAACACTGAAGCTTTCTTT TRBV27 NA TRBJ1-1 NA
CASSLIGPAGNEQFF TGTGCCAGCAGTTTGATAGGTCCTGCGGGGAATGAGCAGTTCTTC TRBV27 NA TRBJ2-1 NA
CASSPQLAGATSYEQYF TGTGCCAGCAGCCCTCAACTAGCGGGGGCGACCTCCTACGAGCAGTACTTC TRBV7-9 TRBD2 TRBJ2-7 NA
CASSSLTSGNEQFF TGTGCCAGCAGTTCCTTGACTAGCGGCAATGAGCAGTTCTTC TRBV27 TRBD2 TRBJ2-1 NA
CASSQGLRETQYF TGCGCCAGCAGCCAAGGCCTGCGGGAGACCCAGTACTTC TRBV4-3 NA TRBJ2-5 NA
CASGQSELWDYTF TGTGCCAGCGGACAGTCCGAACTATGGGACTACACCTTC TRBV14 NA TRBJ1-2 medium-sized
CASSLSATGQMNTEAFF TGTGCCAGCAGCTTAAGCGCGACGGGACAGATGAACACTGAAGCTTTCTTT TRBV7-8 TRBD1 TRBJ1-1 NA
CASSEGYGTPYEQYF TGTGCCAGCAGTGAGGGGTATGGGACGCCTTACGAGCAGTACTTC TRBV6-4 NA TRBJ2-7 few
CASSLNPGNTEAFF TGTGCCAGCAGCTTAAATCCCGGGAACACTGAAGCTTTCTTT TRBV7-3 NA TRBJ1-1 NA